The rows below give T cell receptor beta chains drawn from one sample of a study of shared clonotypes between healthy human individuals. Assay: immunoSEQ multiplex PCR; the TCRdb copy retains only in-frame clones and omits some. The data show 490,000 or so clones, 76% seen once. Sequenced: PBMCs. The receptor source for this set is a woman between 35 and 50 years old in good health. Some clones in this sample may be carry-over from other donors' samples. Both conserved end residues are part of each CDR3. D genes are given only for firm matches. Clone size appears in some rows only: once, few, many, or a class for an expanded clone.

TGTGCCAGCAGCTCCGACGGGACAGGGAAGTTCTTC CASSSDGTGKFF TRBV7-8 few TRBJ2-1 TRBD1
TGTGCCAGCAGCCAATGGGACAGGGCGGGCGAGCAGTACTTC CASSQWDRAGEQYF TRBV7-2 - TRBJ2-7 TRBD1
TGTGCCAGCAGTTGGGGGATCTCTGGAAACACCATATATTTT CASSWGISGNTIYF TRBV27 - TRBJ1-3 -
TGTGCCTTGGCCGGGACAGCCTACACTGAAGCTTTCTTT CALAGTAYTEAFF TRBV30 many TRBJ1-1 TRBD1
TGTGCCAGCAGCAAGGGACAGGGACCGAACACTGAAGCTTTCTTT CASSKGQGPNTEAFF TRBV5-4 - TRBJ1-1 TRBD1
TGTGCCAGCGGCACCTTAGCGGGAGGAGGCAATGAGCAGTTCTTC CASGTLAGGGNEQFF TRBV11-3 - TRBJ2-1 TRBD2
TGTGCCAGCAGTGAATCAGGACAGGAGTCCTCTGCCATATATTTT CASSESGQESSAIYF TRBV25-1 - TRBJ1-3 TRBD1
TGTGCCAGCAGCCTGGCGGGACGGGGAGATTCTGGAAACACCATATATTTT CASSLAGRGDSGNTIYF TRBV4-2 - TRBJ1-3 -
TGTGCCAGCAGCTTCGGGACAGGGAGTAACACCATATATTTT CASSFGTGSNTIYF TRBV5-5 - TRBJ1-3 TRBD1
TGTGCCAGCAGCCTGGCATCCGGGGGAGAGGCCCAGTACTTC CASSLASGGEAQYF TRBV5-4 - TRBJ2-5 -
TGTGCCAGCAGCTCGGGCCAGAACACCGGGGAGCTGTTTTTT CASSSGQNTGELFF TRBV7-7 - TRBJ2-2 -
TGCAGCGTTCGTACTAGCGGGAGAGCGCGGTCCTACGAGCAGTACTTC CSVRTSGRARSYEQYF TRBV29-1 - TRBJ2-7 TRBD2
TGTGCCAGCAGCTTAGATCGGTTAGCGTCGAGCTCCTACAATGAGCAGTTCTTC CASSLDRLASSSYNEQFF TRBV11-2 - TRBJ2-1 -
TGTGCCAGCAGCCCTACTAGCGGGAGACGGACAGATACGCAGTATTTT CASSPTSGRRTDTQYF TRBV28 - TRBJ2-3 TRBD2
TGTGCCAGCAGCGCCGACAGGGGGCAAGCTTTCTTT CASSADRGQAFF TRBV11-1 - TRBJ1-1 TRBD1
TGTGCCAACAGCTTACTTCGGGCTAGCGGGAGCGATACGCAGTATTTT CANSLLRASGSDTQYF TRBV7-3 once TRBJ2-3 TRBD2
TGCAGCGTTGGGGGGACCCTCGACAAGTTGGACTTC CSVGGTLDKLDF TRBV29-1 - TRBJ2-7 -
TGTGCCAGCAGGAGGGGGCGGGAGGGCCGTCTAGATGAGCAGTTCTTC CASRRGREGRLDEQFF TRBV11-2 - TRBJ2-1 TRBD2
TGTGCCAGCAGCAAAGTCCCAGGGGGCAATGACTATGGCTACACCTTC CASSKVPGGNDYGYTF TRBV21-1 - TRBJ1-2 -
TGTGCCAGCAGCTTAGATTCTGGCACAGATACGCAGTATTTT CASSLDSGTDTQYF TRBV11-3 - TRBJ2-3 -
TGTGCCAGCAGCTTTTCTGGGGCCGGGAGCAATCAGCCCCAGCATTTT CASSFSGAGSNQPQHF TRBV7-2 - TRBJ1-5 -
TGTGCCAGCTCACCAACCGCGGGAGGACGGGATGAGCAGTTCTTC CASSPTAGGRDEQFF TRBV18 - TRBJ2-1 TRBD2
TGTGCCAGCAGCCTCTGGGGGGCAAACTATGGCTACACCTTC CASSLWGANYGYTF TRBV11-2 - TRBJ1-2 -
TGTGCCAGCAGCTTAGGGGAGACCTGGAACACTGAAGCTTTCTTT CASSLGETWNTEAFF TRBV11-2 - TRBJ1-1 -
TGTGCCAGCAGCTTAGCTAGCGGGCCCTACGAGCAGTACTTC CASSLASGPYEQYF TRBV7-2 - TRBJ2-7 TRBD2
TGTGCCAGCAGTCTAAAACGACCTCGCGGACAGGGGGGGTCAGCCGAGCAGTACTTC CASSLKRPRGQGGSAEQYF TRBV27 - TRBJ2-7 TRBD1
TGTGCCAGCAGCGTAGCAGGCACTTTAGGAAACACCATATACTTT CASSVAGTLGNTIYF TRBV9 few TRBJ1-3 -
TGTGCCAGCAGCGACCGGGACCAGCCCTACGAGCAGTACTTC CASSDRDQPYEQYF TRBV9 - TRBJ2-7 -
TGTGCCAGCACAAGGAATGAGCAGTTCTTC CASTRNEQFF TRBV28 - TRBJ2-1 -
TGTGCCAGCAGTGACAGTGGACACTACGAGCAGTACTTC CASSDSGHYEQYF TRBV27 once TRBJ2-7 -
TGTGCCAGCACGGGAACAGGGGTGGGCACTGAAGCTTTCTTT CASTGTGVGTEAFF TRBV2 - TRBJ1-1 TRBD1
TGCGCCAGCAGCCAAGGACAGGGGAATGAAAAACTGTTTTTT CASSQGQGNEKLFF TRBV4-3 - TRBJ1-4 TRBD1
TGTGCCAGCAGCGTAGCTTTGGGAGGGCCCGGAGATACGCAGTATTTT CASSVALGGPGDTQYF TRBV9 - TRBJ2-3 TRBD2
TGTGCCAGCAGTTTATCAAAAGGGTTAACAGATACGCAGTATTTT CASSLSKGLTDTQYF TRBV27 - TRBJ2-3 -
TGCGCCAGCAGCCCGATACTAGCGGGAGGGTACAATGAGCAGTTCTTC CASSPILAGGYNEQFF TRBV5-1 - TRBJ2-1 TRBD2
TGTGCCAGCAGTTTATTTGCCCTCTATGATGGGGCCGGGGAGCTGTTTTTT CASSLFALYDGAGELFF TRBV27 few TRBJ2-2 -
TGTGCCAGCAGAATACAGGAGATCGGCTACACCTTC CASRIQEIGYTF TRBV28 - TRBJ1-2 -
TGTGCCAGCTCACCGGGTATCCTAGGCCAAGAGACCCAGTACTTC CASSPGILGQETQYF TRBV18 - TRBJ2-5 -
TGTGCCAGCAGCCTTCAAGGGACCTACGAGCAGTACTTC CASSLQGTYEQYF TRBV7-9 - TRBJ2-7 -
TGTGCCAGCAGTGTTCGGACGGATCAGCCCCAGCATTTT CASSVRTDQPQHF TRBV2 - TRBJ1-5 -
TGTGCCAGCGGCCGAAGACAGTCTAACTATGGCTACACCTTC CASGRRQSNYGYTF TRBV21-1 - TRBJ1-2 -
TGTGCCAGCAGACGGACAGGGATCTATGGCTACACCTTC CASRRTGIYGYTF TRBV27 - TRBJ1-2 TRBD1
TGTGCCAGCAGCTTGGGGCCCGAGGGTTTGAACACTGAAGCTTTCTTT CASSLGPEGLNTEAFF TRBV5-6 - TRBJ1-1 -
TGTGCCTGGAGCAGTACAGGGAACGAGCAGTACTTC CAWSSTGNEQYF TRBV30 - TRBJ2-7 -
TGTGCCAGCACAGGACTGAACACTGAAGCTTTCTTT CASTGLNTEAFF TRBV7-9 few TRBJ1-1 -
TGTGCCAGCAGCTTAGCGCCAGGGGGCGGCTATGGCTACACCTTC CASSLAPGGGYGYTF TRBV7-2 few TRBJ1-2 TRBD1
TGTGCCAGCACTCATCCTATGTCCTACAATGAGCAGTTCTTC CASTHPMSYNEQFF TRBV7-2 - TRBJ2-1 -
TGTGCCAGCAGCTTAGTTTCCGTCAATGAGCAGTTCTTC CASSLVSVNEQFF TRBV7-9 - TRBJ2-1 -
TGTGCCAGCGGGGGCGGGCCGGACGTCAATGAGCAGTTCTTC CASGGGPDVNEQFF TRBV28 - TRBJ2-1 -
TGTGCCAGCAGCTTTGCGTGGACCGGGGAGCTGTTTTTT CASSFAWTGELFF TRBV7-2 once TRBJ2-2 -
TGTGCCAGCAGTGGGGGGCGGGCCGAAGCTTTCTTT CASSGGRAEAFF TRBV2 few TRBJ1-1 -